The clone carrying this T cell receptor beta chain was counted many times. As yet, its antigen is unknown. Separate cDNA molecules each had unique molecular identifiers attached to them. One entry per CDR3 protein, called by TCRdb with MiXCR from the 5' RACE reads. The data hold about 83,000 distinct CDR3 sequences, with more than 9% observed a single time. This sample is drawn from a study of early T cells in non-severe SARS-CoV-2 infection. Study summary: Sequencing used unsorted whole-blood bulk RNA, so chains lack pairing.

The germline CDR1 and CDR2 sequences are SNHLY and FYNNEI. The length of the CDR3 is 18 residues. With 0 bases clipped from V and 1 base from J, the junction kept 10 bases outside the gene matches. Study-wide points: Clonotype matching in VDJdb favored anti-spike CD8 responses and did not capture private and CD4 specificities.

The clonotype originates from an adult who was a healthcare worker with PCR-confirmed SARS-CoV-2 infection or an uninfected control (not recorded which). Sequencing was performed on whole blood, taken at baseline. The rearrangement links TRBV2 to TRBJ1-1; 8 nucleotides line up with TRBD1. The CDR3 region is CASSEAPPRTGQNTEAFF. The CDR3 region has the DNA TGTGCCAGCAGTGAAGCGCCCCCCCGGACAGGGCAGAACACTGAAGCTTTCTTT. Full variable domain (rest looked up from reference TRBV2 and TRBJ1-1): EPEVTQTPSHQVTQMGQEVILRCVPISNHLYFYWYRQILGQKVEFLVSFYNNEISEKSEIFDDQFSVERPDGSNFTLKIRSTKLEDSAMYFCASSEAPPRTGQNTEAFFGQGTRLTVV.